Below are 22 T cell receptor beta chains sequenced from a single sample in a study of cytotoxic CD8 clonotypes in ibrutinib-treated CLL. Sequenced by immunoSEQ multiplex PCR; TCRdb stores in-frame clones only, minus some. The table shows under 200,000 clones, with more than 80% occurring only once. Sequencing was performed on PBMCs, taken after 24 months of ibrutinib treatment. These TCRs come from a human donor with chronic lymphocytic leukemia.

The gene calls are TRBV7-9 and TRBJ2-3; 7 bases match TRBD2. The germline gives CDR1 SEHNR, CDR2 FQNEAQ (reference sequence). This CDR3 comprises 13 residues. Trimming took 5 bases from V and 2 from J; bases not matched to a gene: 1. The CDR3 loop is CASSGGVTDTQYF. CDR3 bases: TGTGCCAGCAGCGGGGGGGTCACAGATACGCAGTATTTT. Full variable domain (missing parts from reference TRBV7-9 and TRBJ2-3): DTGVSQNPRHKITKRGQNVTFRCDPISEHNRLYWYRQTLGQGPEFLTYFQNEAQLEKSRLLSDRFSAERPKGSFSTLEIQRTEQGDSAMYLCASSGGVTDTQYFGPGTRLTVL.

This rearrangement joins TRBV28 to TRBJ2-3; TRBD2 aligns across 9 bases. In germline, CDR1 is MDHEN, CDR2 SYDVKM. The junction had 19 bases not matched to a gene; V was cut back by 2 bases and J by 1 base. There are 21 residues in the CDR3. DNA for the CDR3: TGTGCCAGCAGTTTACTAGGCCTAGCGGGATCGAGCCTCCTTGGCACAGATACGCAGTATTTT. Translated, it gives CASSLLGLAGSSLLGTDTQYF.

V and J are TRBV5-1 and TRBJ2-2; possible D gene TRBD1, 6 bases. Germline CDR1 is SGHRS and CDR2 is YFSETQ. CDR3 size: 15 residues. V gave up 0 bases and J gave up 5 bases, with 11 bases separating them. DNA of the CDR3: TGCGCCAGCAGCTTGGAGGGGGTGAAGACCGGGGAGCTGTTTTTT. This translates into CASSLEGVKTGELFF.

This sequence joins TRBV9 and TRBJ2-1; no clear D gene. The CDR3 runs 14 residues. Germline V CDR1 and CDR2: SGDLS, YYNGEE. Deletions cut 3 bases from V and 4 bases from J, with 11 bases between. This CDR3 reads CASSALGRYNEQFF. CDR3 bases: TGTGCCAGCAGCGCCCTGGGTAGATACAATGAGCAGTTCTTC.

The gene calls are TRBV7-9 and TRBJ2-3; 9 nucleotides match TRBD1. Germline loops: CDR1 SEHNR, CDR2 FQNEAQ (reference sequence). The J segment lost 3 bases and the V segment lost 6 bases, leaving 4 bases of the junction unmatched. The CDR3 sequence is 14 residues long. DNA for the CDR3: TGTGCCAGCAGTTTGACAGGGGGGACAGATACGCAGTATTTT. Protein product: CASSLTGGTDTQYF.

The gene calls are TRBV6-4 and TRBJ2-3; 7 bases align to TRBD2. The germline CDR1 and CDR2 sequences are MRHNA and SNTAGT. The CDR3 totals 15 residues. The ends lost 5 bases at V and 0 bases at J; junction bases unmatched: 5. CDR3 coding DNA: TGTGCCAGCAGTCCCAGCGGGACTAGCACAGATACGCAGTATTTT. It yields the protein CASSPSGTSTDTQYF.

This clone was detected only a few times. This sequence joins TRBV28 and TRBJ2-7, with TRBD1 matching 8 bases. Germline V gives CDR1 MDHEN, CDR2 SYDVKM. The CDR3 is 15 residues long. The junction had 8 bases not matched to a gene; V was cut back by 5 bases and J by 2 bases. CDR3 amino acids: CASSPGSDRAYEQYF. CDR3 sequence (DNA): TGTGCCAGCAGTCCCGGCTCGGACAGGGCCTACGAGCAGTACTTC.

The chain recombines TRBV4-2 with TRBJ1-3; D not certain. V was cut by 1 base and J by 0 bases, with 10 bases left in between. CDR1 and CDR2 (germline): LGHNA, YNFKEQ. This CDR3 spans 16 amino acids. The CDR3 DNA reads TGTGCCAGCAGCCAAGGACATGGGAGCTCTGGAAACACCATATATTTT. Its translation is CASSQGHGSSGNTIYF.

This chain connects TRBV19 to TRBJ2-3; a possible D gene is TRBD2 (6 bases). V shed 4 bases and J shed 4 bases, with 15 bases lying between them. This CDR3 contains 15 residues. Germline CDR1 LNHDA, CDR2 SQIVND (reference sequence). CDR3 DNA sequence: TGTGCCAGTAGTACTCGACGGACTATACCAGATACGCAGTATTTT. It is translated as CASSTRRTIPDTQYF.

V usage is TRBV5-4 and J usage is TRBJ2-7; 10 bases match TRBD1. The CDR3 runs 15 residues. Germline CDR1 and CDR2: SGHNT and YYREEE (reference sequence). The ends lost 4 bases at V and 5 bases at J; junction bases unmatched: 9. CDR3 coding DNA: TGTGCCAGCAGCGGGGACAGGGGCCGGTCGAACGAGCAGTACTTC. Amino acid sequence: CASSGDRGRSNEQYF.

The sample holds a few counts of this clone. V is TRBV9 and J is TRBJ1-1, with D perhaps matching TRBD1 (5 bases). The CDR3 is 14 amino acids. Germline values: CDR1 SGDLS, CDR2 YYNGEE. Trimming stripped 4 bases from V and 6 bases from J, with 16 bases between. The CDR3 spells CASSTPTPGAEAFF. Written as DNA, the CDR3 is TGTGCCAGCAGCACCCCGACACCGGGGGCTGAAGCTTTCTTT.

This sequence joins TRBV7-2 and TRBJ1-2; D remains ambiguous. This CDR3 is 14 amino acids long. Germline V lookup: CDR1 SGHTA, CDR2 FQGNSA. V lost 1 base and J lost 2, with 8 bases in between. The chain's CDR3 is CASSLGSKNYGYTF. Here the CDR3 DNA reads TGTGCCAGCAGCTTAGGGTCGAAGAACTATGGCTACACCTTC. Using reference TRBV7-2 and TRBJ1-2 for the parts outside the CDR3, the full variable domain is GAGVSQSPSNKVTEKGKDVELRCDPISGHTALYWYRQSLGQGLEFLIYFQGNSAPDKSGLPSDRFSAERTGGSVSTLTIQRTQQEDSAVYLCASSLGSKNYGYTFGSGTRLTVV.

The chain links TRBV7-2 to TRBJ1-2; D might be TRBD1 (6 bases). The CDR3 covers 13 residues. V was trimmed by 6 bases and J by 6 bases, leaving 14 bases between them. Germline V gene data show CDR1 as SGHTA and CDR2 as FQGNSA. CDR3: CASRQGEQNGYTF. The CDR3 DNA sequence: TGTGCCAGCAGACAGGGCGAACAGAATGGCTACACCTTC.

This chain connects TRBV4-2 to TRBJ2-2; possibly TRBD2 for D (6 bases). V was trimmed by 1 base and J by 7 bases, leaving 22 bases between them. CDR1 LGHNA and CDR2 YNFKEQ come from the germline V gene. This CDR3 has 18 amino acids. CDR3 loop: CASSQVRATRAEGGELFF. CDR3 DNA sequence: TGTGCCAGCAGCCAAGTGCGTGCGACTAGAGCAGAAGGCGGGGAGCTGTTTTTT.

This clone was picked up a small number of times. The J gene is TRBJ1-5, the V gene TRBV27; D not certain. CDR1 and CDR2 from the germline V gene are MNHEY and SMNVEV (reference sequence). V was shortened by 0 bases and J by 3 bases, with 9 bases between the two germline ends. The CDR3 is made up of 15 amino acids. In nucleotides, the CDR3 is TGTGCCAGCAGTTTATCCACGGGATTCAATCAGCCCCAGCATTTT. Protein sequence: CASSLSTGFNQPQHF.

This chain joins TRBV4-1 and TRBJ1-5; D is uncertain. The CDR3 is made up of 16 amino acids. Germline lookup yields CDR1 MGHRA and CDR2 YSYEKL. Between the trimmed V and J ends, which lost 4 bases and 0 bases, there was a span of 13 bases. CDR3 DNA: TGCGCCAGCAGCCTTCCCGGGGATATTAGCAATCAGCCCCAGCATTTT. Its protein product is CASSLPGDISNQPQHF.

The rearrangement joins TRBV18 to TRBJ2-3, with D possibly being TRBD2 (5 bases). The CDR3 runs 13 residues. Per the germline V gene, CDR1 is KGHSH and CDR2 is LQKENI. The ends were cut back, 3 bases at V and 3 bases at J, with 7 bases in the middle. The CDR3, as DNA: TGTGCCAGCTCACCGAAGCGGACAGATACGCAGTATTTT. Translated: CASSPKRTDTQYF. The full variable domain, its missing parts supplied by reference TRBV18 and TRBJ2-3, is NAGVMQNPRHLVRRRGQEARLRCSPMKGHSHVYWYRQLPEEGLKFMVYLQKENIIDESGMPKERFSAEFPKEGPSILRIQQVVRGDSAAYFCASSPKRTDTQYFGPGTRLTVL.

The chain uses TRBV6-1 and TRBJ2-7; the D is unclear. Germline assignment: CDR1 MNHNS and CDR2 SASEGT. Between the trimmed V and J ends, which lost 4 bases and 5 bases, there was a span of 12 bases. This CDR3 is built from 13 residues. CDR3 amino acids: CASSGGPWNEQYF. CDR3 bases: TGTGCCAGCAGTGGAGGACCCTGGAACGAGCAGTACTTC.

This sequence joins TRBV27 and TRBJ2-7, with 9 bases aligning to TRBD2. Trimming took 7 bases from V and 3 from J; bases not matched to a gene: 10. CDR1 is MNHEY and CDR2 is SMNVEV in the germline V gene (reference sequence). The CDR3 loop spans 15 amino acids. This CDR3 is CASTSLSGGIYEQYF. The CDR3 DNA reads TGTGCCAGCACGTCCCTTAGCGGGGGTATCTACGAGCAGTACTTC.

The chain uses TRBV5-4 and TRBJ2-3; D unresolved. Germline V gene data show CDR1 as SGHNT and CDR2 as YYREEE (reference sequence). The CDR3 is made up of 14 amino acids. Trimming removed 0 bases at V and 2 bases at J, with 7 bases between. CDR3 bases: TGTGCCAGCAGCTTGGGGGCCGCCACAGATACGCAGTATTTT. Amino acids: CASSLGAATDTQYF.

In its sample, this clone was seen a few times. The chain combines TRBV6-1 with TRBJ1-1, with D possibly matching TRBD1 (5 bases). Germline CDR1 and CDR2: MNHNS and SASEGT. CDR3 length equals 13 residues. V was pared by 11 bases and J by 5 bases, with 18 bases between. The CDR3 sequence: CACWDPRRTEAFF. The CDR3, as DNA: TGTGCCTGCTGGGACCCGAGGAGAACTGAAGCTTTCTTT.

This chain connects TRBV7-8 to TRBJ1-2; no clear D. CDR1 and CDR2 from the germline V gene are SGHVS and FQNEAQ. Trimming pared 5 bases from V and 6 bases from J, leaving 19 bases between. The CDR3 has 15 residues. The CDR3 nucleotides read TGTGCCAGCAGCCGTGTGCACGCAGGTTTGAATGGCTACACCTTC. This sequence encodes CASSRVHAGLNGYTF. Full variable domain (rest looked up from reference TRBV7-8 and TRBJ1-2): GAGVSQSPRYKVAKRGQDVALRCDPISGHVSLFWYQQALGQGPEFLTYFQNEAQLDKSGLPSDRFFAERPEGSVSTLKIQRTQQEDSAVYLCASSRVHAGLNGYTFGSGTRLTVV.